This paragraph reports one TCR beta chain. What it binds is not known. TCRdb ran MiXCR on the reads and lists one entry per CDR3 protein. The sample lists 450,000 to 650,000 distinct CDR3 sequences, about 26% occurring once. This specimen comes from a study of T cell repertoires in cytomegalovirus infection. Study overall: Public TCR beta signatures provided an indication of both CMV infection and a matching HLA type.

This CDR3 spans 14 amino acids. The germline V and J ends were trimmed by 7 bases and 3 bases, with 16 bases remaining between them. Overall study findings and caveats: Clonotype analysis showed dominance of the ex vivo response by HLA-C-restricted CMV-specific TCR beta clonotypes. Cumulative public TCR beta family frequency identified carriers of CMV plus the relevant HLA.

This sequence joins TRBV12-3 or TRBV12-4 and TRBJ2-7; D tentatively reads TRBD1 or TRBD2 (5 bases each). Sequencing was done on a sample of PBMCs. The receptor's source is a human donor in good health (CMV status not recorded). Some clones in this sample may be carry-over from other donors' samples. The CDR3 DNA follows: TGTGCCAGCACCCCGGGGCTTATAGGCTACGAGCAGTACTTC. Translated, it gives CASTPGLIGYEQYF.